The 16 T cell receptor beta chains listed next were all sequenced from one sample in a study of OX40 agonist ivuxolimab in advanced cancers. The table came from immunoSEQ multiplex PCR; TCRdb's copy has only in-frame clones and leaves some out. In the table there are around 19,000 clones, more than 80% of which are singletons. The sequenced sample was CD4+ or CD8+ T cells sorted from blood, obtained in a trial of the OX40 agonist ivuxolimab. Receptors were obtained from an adult with an advanced solid tumor such as melanoma, head and neck, liver or kidney cancer.

The chain couples TRBV7-6 to TRBJ1-3; TRBD1 matches at 9 bases. The V gene's germline CDR1 is SGHVS and CDR2 FNYEAQ. V dropped 5 bases and J dropped 4; count of bases not matched to a gene: 3. The CDR3 has 14 amino acids. CDR3 loop: CASSLTGGGNTIYF. The CDR3 bases are TGTGCCAGCAGCCTGACAGGGGGAGGAAACACCATATATTTT. The variable domain in full, completed from reference TRBV7-6 and TRBJ1-3, reads GAGVSQSPRYKVTKRGQDVALRCDPISGHVSLYWYRQALGQGPEFLTYFNYEAQQDKSGLPNDRFSAERPEGSISTLTIQRTEQRDSAMYRCASSLTGGGNTIYFGEGSWLTVV.

By share, this clone counts as medium-sized. The chain combines TRBV11-2 with TRBJ1-5, with D hard to call. The V end lost 1 base, the J end lost 6 bases, and 4 bases lay between the germline ends. Germline V gene lookup returns CDR1 SGHAT and CDR2 FQNNGV. This CDR3 is built from 12 residues. The CDR3 nucleotides are TGTGCCAGCAGCTTAGGGAGTCAGCCCCAGCATTTT. Protein product: CASSLGSQPQHF.

V usage is TRBV7-8 and J usage is TRBJ1-5; weak D call: TRBD1 (5 bases). Trimming left V 1 base short and J 6 bases short, with 7 bases between. Germline CDR1 reads SGHVS; CDR2 reads FQNEAQ. CDR3 length: 13 amino acids. The CDR3 nucleotides are TGTGCCAGCAGCTTAGGGCAGGGTCAGCCCCAGCATTTT. It specifies CASSLGQGQPQHF. The variable domain in full, with the rest retrieved from reference TRBV7-8 and TRBJ1-5, is GAGVSQSPRYKVAKRGQDVALRCDPISGHVSLFWYQQALGQGPEFLTYFQNEAQLDKSGLPSDRFFAERPEGSVSTLKIQRTQQEDSAVYLCASSLGQGQPQHFGDGTRLSIL.

V is TRBV9 and J is TRBJ2-3; unclear D gene. The CDR3 has 14 residues. The V gene's germline CDR1 is SGDLS and CDR2 YYNGEE. Trimming left V 2 bases short and J 0 bases short, with 7 bases between. The CDR3 DNA is TGTGCCAGCAGCGTGGAAGTAAGCACAGATACGCAGTATTTT. Translating it yields CASSVEVSTDTQYF.

The chain combines TRBV4-1 with TRBJ2-3, with D perhaps TRBD1 (5 bases). V was cut by 0 bases and J by 3 bases, with 7 bases left in between. Germline CDR1 is MGHRA and CDR2 is YSYEKL. The CDR3 is made up of 14 amino acids. This CDR3 reads CASSQDHRTDTQYF. CDR3 bases: TGCGCCAGCAGCCAAGACCACAGGACAGATACGCAGTATTTT.

The CDR3 region has the DNA TGTGCCAGCAGTTTCCGTCTGTTGGGGGGTAGCACAGATACGCAGTATTTT. As protein: CASSFRLLGGSTDTQYF. The V call is TRBV27, the J call TRBJ2-3; a weak D match, TRBD2 (6 bases). The length of the CDR3 is 17 residues. Germline V gene sequence: CDR1 MNHEY, CDR2 SMNVEV (reference sequence). V was clipped by 3 bases and J by 0 bases, with 16 bases between them.

The chain links TRBV9 to TRBJ2-3, with D perhaps matching TRBD2 (5 bases). Trimming cost V 4 bases and J 0 bases, with 18 bases left between them. The germline V gene encodes CDR1 SGDLS and CDR2 YYNGEE. This CDR3 has 17 residues. DNA for the CDR3: TGTGCCAGCAGCCCGTTAATGGGGAGCTCTAGCACAGATACGCAGTATTTT. Protein: CASSPLMGSSSTDTQYF.

The V and J genes are TRBV7-9 and TRBJ2-5, with a weak D call TRBD2 (5 bases). The J call could be wrong; TRBJ2-7 is a better fit for the DNA end. CDR3 length: 11 residues. Germline CDR1 reads SEHNR; CDR2 reads FQNEAQ (reference sequence). CDR3 sequence: CASSRRGEQYF. The CDR3 region has the DNA TGTGCCAGCAGCCGCCGGGGCGAGCAGTACTTC.

This rearrangement joins TRBV6-4 to TRBJ2-1; no clear D. Germline assignment: CDR1 MRHNA and CDR2 SNTAGT. V was cut by 2 bases and J by 0 bases, with 8 bases left in between. The CDR3 spans 15 residues. In nucleotides, the CDR3 is TGTGCCAGCAGTGACGAAAGGAGCTCCTACAATGAGCAGTTCTTC. The encoded protein is CASSDERSSYNEQFF.

V gene TRBV21-1 combines with J gene TRBJ2-7; the table gives TRBD1 as D, unverified against the DNA. TRBV21-1 is labeled a pseudogene. This CDR3 region has 12 residues. The CDR3 DNA follows: TGTGCCAGCAGCAAGACAGCCTACGAGCAGTACTTC. This sequence encodes CASSKTAYEQYF.

This clone was seen a handful of times. The chain employs TRBV6-1 and TRBJ1-1; D ambiguous. CDR1 is MNHNS and CDR2 is SASEGT in the germline V gene. The V end lost 2 bases, the J end lost 8 bases, and 15 bases lay between the germline ends. The length of the CDR3 is 14 residues. The CDR3 coding sequence is TGTGCCAGCAGTGAAAATGGTGTGGGCCGGGAAGCTTTCTTT. This gives the protein CASSENGVGREAFF.

This clone was recorded only once. This chain links TRBV19 with TRBJ1-5; D remains unclear. Germline loops: CDR1 LNHDA, CDR2 SQIVND (reference sequence). V dropped 5 bases and J dropped 4 bases, with 15 bases sitting between them. CDR3 size: 15 residues. Written as DNA, the CDR3 is TGTGCCAGTAGTTGGGCCACCGGGTATAATCAGCCCCAGCATTTT. This codes for CASSWATGYNQPQHF.

This chain uses TRBV15 with TRBJ2-7, with 8 bases identical to TRBD2. Germline CDR1 LNHNV, CDR2 YYDKDF (reference sequence). The J segment lost 0 bases and the V segment lost 7 bases, leaving 5 bases of the junction unmatched. The CDR3 has 14 residues. CDR3 DNA: TGTGCCACCAAACTAGCGGTTAGCTCCTACGAGCAGTACTTC. This codes for CATKLAVSSYEQYF.

In this sample, this clone is medium-sized. Here the CDR3 DNA reads TGCGCCAGCAGTGAGATCGCGGGAGGGATAACAGATACGCAGTATTTT. Translated, it gives CASSEIAGGITDTQYF. J is TRBJ2-3 and V is TRBV10-1; 9 nucleotides agree with TRBD2. J gave up 3 bases and V 2 bases, and 6 bases lay outside the gene matches. Germline V gene lookup returns CDR1 WNHNN and CDR2 SYGVQD (reference sequence). The CDR3 spans 16 residues.

The chain is built from TRBV9 and TRBJ2-7; 10 bases map to TRBD1. The CDR3 consists of 16 residues. Trimming took 0 bases from V and 0 from J; bases not matched to a gene: 3. Germline CDR1 and CDR2: SGDLS and YYNGEE. The DNA of the CDR3 is TGTGCCAGCAGCGTAGGATGGGACAGGGGCTCCTACGAGCAGTACTTC. This gives the protein CASSVGWDRGSYEQYF.

A note on this clone: The sample holds other DNA sequences that translate to the same CDR3. This chain uses TRBV5-4 with TRBJ2-2; 13 positions agree with TRBD2. V was clipped by 5 bases and J by 4 bases; unmatched bases: 5. The CDR3 covers 16 residues. Looked up from germline, CDR1 is SGHNT and CDR2 is YYREEE (reference sequence). The CDR3 protein is CASRPGLAGATGELFF. CDR3 sequence (DNA): TGTGCCAGCAGGCCCGGACTAGCGGGAGCCACCGGGGAGCTGTTTTTT.